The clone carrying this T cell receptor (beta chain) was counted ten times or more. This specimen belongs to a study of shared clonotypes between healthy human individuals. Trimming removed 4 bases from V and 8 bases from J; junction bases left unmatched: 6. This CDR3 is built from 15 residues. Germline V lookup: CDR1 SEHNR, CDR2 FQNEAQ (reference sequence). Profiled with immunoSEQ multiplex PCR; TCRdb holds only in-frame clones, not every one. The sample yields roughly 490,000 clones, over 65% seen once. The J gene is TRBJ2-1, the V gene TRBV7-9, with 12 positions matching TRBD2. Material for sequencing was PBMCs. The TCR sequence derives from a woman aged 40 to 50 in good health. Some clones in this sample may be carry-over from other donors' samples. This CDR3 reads CASSSRTSGIDEQFF. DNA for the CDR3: TGTGCCAGCAGCTCCCGGACTAGCGGGATCGATGAGCAGTTCTTC.